This T cell receptor beta chain appears in the sequencing data of a study of CD8 T cells in ankylosing spondylitis. This clonotype appeared many times. Its antigen is unidentified. Libraries for TCR beta were made by quantitative 5'-RACE with molecular barcodes. In TCRdb, the 5' RACE reads were re-called with MiXCR into one record per CDR3 protein. The table shows roughly 160,000 distinct CDR3 sequences, with under 14% occurring only once. Overall study findings and caveats: What appeared characteristic of ankylosing spondylitis blood was a TCR beta motif of seven to nine highly homologous variants. A number of the motif variants had already been described in reactive arthritis synovial fluid and blood. Matched synovial fluid from ankylosing spondylitis patients was reported to be enriched for disease-linked clones.

Specimen: blood, either unsorted or a sorted T cell fraction (not recorded which). This TCR was recovered from a male donor with ankylosing spondylitis or in good health (not recorded which).

Written as DNA, the CDR3 is TGTGCCAGCAGCCAAGGAACCTACGAGCAGTACTTC. Amino acids: CASSQGTYEQYF. This chain links TRBV3-1 with TRBJ2-7; D remains ambiguous. Germline V gene sequence: CDR1 LGHDT, CDR2 YNNKEL (reference sequence). CDR3 length: 12 amino acids. V shed 1 base and J shed 2 bases, with 3 bases lying between them.